This T cell receptor beta chain was observed in a study of blood T cell repertoires in COVID-19. Study in general: PBMCs, B-cell-depleted T cells, or T cells provided the cDNA or gDNA that made up the material.

Individuals aged about 18 to 89 years were recruited from some 26 US areas. Clinical history as reported by participants underpinned cohort assignment. In the original workflow: Estimates of nucleated cell counts were drawn from the amplification of reference gene primers. The repertoire was sequenced with immunoSEQ multiplex PCR; TCRdb's copy has only in-frame clones and lacks some. The V and J calls and clone size are taken from that table; D and trimming were inferred from the DNA. The sample consists of about 64,000 clones, under 80% of them appearing once. Germline V gene sequence: CDR1 MGHRA, CDR2 YSYEKL. The CDR3 length is 14 residues. The junction had 5 bases not matched to a gene; V was cut back by 4 bases and J by 4 bases.

This TCR came from a woman aged 55-70 years who had been exposed to COVID-19. The source material was PBMCs or T cells enriched from blood (not recorded which). The chain is built from TRBV4-1 and TRBJ2-5, with 8 bases identical to TRBD2. In nucleotides, the CDR3 is TGCGCCAGCAGCCCGGGGGGGTGGGGAGAGACCCAGTACTTC. Residues: CASSPGGWGETQYF.